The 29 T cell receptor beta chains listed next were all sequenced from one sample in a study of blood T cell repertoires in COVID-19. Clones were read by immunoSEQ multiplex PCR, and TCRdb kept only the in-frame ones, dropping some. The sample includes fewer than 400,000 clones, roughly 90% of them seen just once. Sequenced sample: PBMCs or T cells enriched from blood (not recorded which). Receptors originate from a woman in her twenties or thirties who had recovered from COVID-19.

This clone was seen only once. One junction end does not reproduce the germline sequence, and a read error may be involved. The CDR3 coding sequence is TGTGCCAGCAGCGTAGACGGGACAGGGACCTACGAGCAGTACTTC. Translated: CASSVDGTGTYEQYF. The chain uses TRBV11-2 and TRBJ2-7, with 9 bases that match TRBD1. This CDR3 is built from 15 residues. Germline values: CDR1 SGHAT, CDR2 FQNNGV.

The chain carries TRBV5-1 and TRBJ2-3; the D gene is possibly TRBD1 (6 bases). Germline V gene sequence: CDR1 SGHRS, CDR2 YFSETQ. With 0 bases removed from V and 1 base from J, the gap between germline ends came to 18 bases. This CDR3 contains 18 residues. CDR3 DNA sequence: TGCGCCAGCAGCTTGGCCGCGTCTGTAGCAGGGGGCACAGATACGCAGTATTTT. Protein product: CASSLAASVAGGTDTQYF.

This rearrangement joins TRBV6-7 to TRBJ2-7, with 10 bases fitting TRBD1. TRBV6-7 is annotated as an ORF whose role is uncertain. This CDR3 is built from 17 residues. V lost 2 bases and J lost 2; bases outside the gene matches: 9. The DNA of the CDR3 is TGTGCCAGCAGTTACGCGTTTGGGACAGGGGCAACCTACGAGCAGTACTTC. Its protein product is CASSYAFGTGATYEQYF.

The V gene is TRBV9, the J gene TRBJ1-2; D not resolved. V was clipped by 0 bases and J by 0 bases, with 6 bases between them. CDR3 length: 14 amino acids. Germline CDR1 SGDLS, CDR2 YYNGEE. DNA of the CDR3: TGTGCCAGCAGCGTAGCAGGCTCTAACTATGGCTACACCTTC. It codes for CASSVAGSNYGYTF.

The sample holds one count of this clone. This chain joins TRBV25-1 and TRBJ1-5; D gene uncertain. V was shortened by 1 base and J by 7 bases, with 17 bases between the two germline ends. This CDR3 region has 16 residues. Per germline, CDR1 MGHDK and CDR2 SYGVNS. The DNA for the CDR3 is TGTGCCAGCAGTGAATCTCGCGCATCCTCGAACCAGCCCCAGCATTTT. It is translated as CASSESRASSNQPQHF.

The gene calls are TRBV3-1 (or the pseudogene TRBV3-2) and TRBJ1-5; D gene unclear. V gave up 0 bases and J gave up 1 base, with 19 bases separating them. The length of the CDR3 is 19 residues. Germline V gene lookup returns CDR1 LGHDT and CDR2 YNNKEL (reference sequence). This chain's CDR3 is CASSQDMCNIPKSNQPQHF. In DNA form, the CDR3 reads TGTGCCAGCAGCCAAGATATGTGTAACATCCCCAAAAGCAATCAGCCCCAGCATTTT.

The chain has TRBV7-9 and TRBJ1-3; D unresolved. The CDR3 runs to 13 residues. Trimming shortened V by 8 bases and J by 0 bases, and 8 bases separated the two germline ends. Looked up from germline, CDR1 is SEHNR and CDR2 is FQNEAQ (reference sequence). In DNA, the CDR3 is TGTGCCAGCTCCTCCTCCTCTGGAAACACCATATATTTT. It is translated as CASSSSSGNTIYF.

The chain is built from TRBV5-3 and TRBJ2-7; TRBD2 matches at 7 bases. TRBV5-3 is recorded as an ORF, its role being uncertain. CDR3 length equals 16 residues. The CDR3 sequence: CARSLIRTRHPSASGV. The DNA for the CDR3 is TGTGCCAGAAGCTTGATACGGACTAGACACCCCTCAGCCTCAGGCGTC.

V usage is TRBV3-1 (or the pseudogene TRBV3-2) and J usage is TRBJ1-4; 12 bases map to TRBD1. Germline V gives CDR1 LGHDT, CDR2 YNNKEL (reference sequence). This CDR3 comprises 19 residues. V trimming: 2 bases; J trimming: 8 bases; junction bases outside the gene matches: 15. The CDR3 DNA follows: TGTGCCAGCAGCCAATTCCCGGGACAGGGGGCTTCGCAGGTCGAAAAACTGTTTTTT. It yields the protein CASSQFPGQGASQVEKLFF.

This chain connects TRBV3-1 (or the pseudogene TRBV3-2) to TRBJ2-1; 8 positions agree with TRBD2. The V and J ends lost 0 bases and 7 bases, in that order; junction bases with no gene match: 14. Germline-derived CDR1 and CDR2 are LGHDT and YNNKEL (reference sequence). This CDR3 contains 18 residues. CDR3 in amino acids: CASSQDNRAGGLGNEQFF. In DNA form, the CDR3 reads TGTGCCAGCAGCCAAGATAACAGGGCGGGAGGTTTGGGGAATGAGCAGTTCTTC.

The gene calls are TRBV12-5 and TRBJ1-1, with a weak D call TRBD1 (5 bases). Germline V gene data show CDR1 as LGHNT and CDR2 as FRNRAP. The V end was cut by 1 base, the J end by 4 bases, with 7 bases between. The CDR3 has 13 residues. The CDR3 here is CASGLGRGTEAFF. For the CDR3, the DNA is TGTGCTAGTGGTTTGGGGAGGGGCACTGAAGCTTTCTTT. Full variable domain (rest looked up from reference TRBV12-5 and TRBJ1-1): DARVTQTPRHKVTEMGQEVTMRCQPILGHNTVFWYRQTMMQGLELLAYFRNRAPLDDSGMPKDRFSAEMPDATLATLKIQPSEPRDSAVYFCASGLGRGTEAFFGQGTRLTVV.

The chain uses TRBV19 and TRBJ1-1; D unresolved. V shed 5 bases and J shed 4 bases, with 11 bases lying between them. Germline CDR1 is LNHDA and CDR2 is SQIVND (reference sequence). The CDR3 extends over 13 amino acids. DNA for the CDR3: TGTGCCAGTAGTGACACATTAATCACTGAAGCTTTCTTT. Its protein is CASSDTLITEAFF.

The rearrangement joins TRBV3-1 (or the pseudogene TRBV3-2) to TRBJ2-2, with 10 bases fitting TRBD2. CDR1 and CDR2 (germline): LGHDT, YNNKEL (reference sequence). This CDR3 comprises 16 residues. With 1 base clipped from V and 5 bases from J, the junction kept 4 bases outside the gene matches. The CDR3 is CASSQAASGSTGELFF. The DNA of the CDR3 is TGTGCCAGCAGCCAAGCGGCTAGCGGGAGTACCGGGGAGCTGTTTTTT.

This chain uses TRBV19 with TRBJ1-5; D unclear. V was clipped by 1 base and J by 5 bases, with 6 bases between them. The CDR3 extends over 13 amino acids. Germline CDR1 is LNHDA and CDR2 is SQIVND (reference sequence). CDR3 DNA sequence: TGTGCCAGTAGTATAGGTCCCTATCAGCCCCAGCATTTT. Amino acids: CASSIGPYQPQHF.

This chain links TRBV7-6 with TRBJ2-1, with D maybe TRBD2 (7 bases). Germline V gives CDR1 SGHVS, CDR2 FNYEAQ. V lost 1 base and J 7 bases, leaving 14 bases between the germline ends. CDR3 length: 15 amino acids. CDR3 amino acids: CASSLESGTNNEQFF. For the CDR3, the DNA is TGTGCCAGCAGCTTAGAGAGCGGGACAAATAATGAGCAGTTCTTC.

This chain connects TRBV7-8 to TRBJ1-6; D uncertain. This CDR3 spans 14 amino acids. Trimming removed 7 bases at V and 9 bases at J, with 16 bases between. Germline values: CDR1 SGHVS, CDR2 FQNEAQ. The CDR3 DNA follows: TGTGCCAGCAAACCCTTTGAGGCGGGTTCACCCCTCCACTTT. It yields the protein CASKPFEAGSPLHF.

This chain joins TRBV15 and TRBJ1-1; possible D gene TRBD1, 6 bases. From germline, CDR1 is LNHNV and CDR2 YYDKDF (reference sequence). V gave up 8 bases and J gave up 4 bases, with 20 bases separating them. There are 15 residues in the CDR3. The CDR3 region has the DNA TGTGCCACCTCCTGGGGGCTGGGGCTGCGCACTGAAGCTTTCTTT. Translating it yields CATSWGLGLRTEAFF.

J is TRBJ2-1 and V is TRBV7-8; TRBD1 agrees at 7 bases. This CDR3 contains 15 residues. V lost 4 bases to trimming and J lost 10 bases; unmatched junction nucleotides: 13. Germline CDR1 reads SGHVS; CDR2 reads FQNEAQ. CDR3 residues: CASSSRTGPLLEQFF. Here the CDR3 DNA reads TGTGCCAGCAGCTCCCGGACAGGACCCCTCCTCGAGCAGTTCTTC.

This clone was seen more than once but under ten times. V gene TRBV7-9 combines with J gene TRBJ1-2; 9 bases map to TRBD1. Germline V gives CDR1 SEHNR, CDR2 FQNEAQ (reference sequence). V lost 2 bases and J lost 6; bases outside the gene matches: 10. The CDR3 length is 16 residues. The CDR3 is CASSLRGQGGFDGYTF. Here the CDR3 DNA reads TGTGCCAGCAGCTTACGGGGACAGGGTGGATTTGATGGCTACACCTTC.

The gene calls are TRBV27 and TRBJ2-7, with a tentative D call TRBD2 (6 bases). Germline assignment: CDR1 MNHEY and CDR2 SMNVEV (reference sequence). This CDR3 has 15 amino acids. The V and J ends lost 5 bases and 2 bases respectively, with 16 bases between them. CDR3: CASSPRAGRTYEQYF. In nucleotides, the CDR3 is TGTGCCAGCAGTCCCAGGGCAGGGAGGACCTACGAGCAGTACTTC.

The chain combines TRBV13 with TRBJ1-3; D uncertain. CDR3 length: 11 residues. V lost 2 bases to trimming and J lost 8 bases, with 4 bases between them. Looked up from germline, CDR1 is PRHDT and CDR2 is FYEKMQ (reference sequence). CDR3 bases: TGTGCCAGCAGCTTATCGGACACCATATATTTT. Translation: CASSLSDTIYF.

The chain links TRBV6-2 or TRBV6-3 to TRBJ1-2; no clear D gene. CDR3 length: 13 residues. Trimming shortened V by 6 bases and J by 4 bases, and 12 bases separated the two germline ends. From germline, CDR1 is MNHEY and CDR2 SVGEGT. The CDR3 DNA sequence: TGTGCCAGCAGCCCCGGACTGATCTATGGCTACACCTTC. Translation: CASSPGLIYGYTF.

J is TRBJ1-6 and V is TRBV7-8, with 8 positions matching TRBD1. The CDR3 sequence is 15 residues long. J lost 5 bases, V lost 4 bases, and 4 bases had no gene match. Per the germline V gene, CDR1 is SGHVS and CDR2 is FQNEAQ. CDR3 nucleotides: TGTGCCAGCAGCTCATGGACAGGGAATAATTCACCCCTCCACTTT. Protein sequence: CASSSWTGNNSPLHF.

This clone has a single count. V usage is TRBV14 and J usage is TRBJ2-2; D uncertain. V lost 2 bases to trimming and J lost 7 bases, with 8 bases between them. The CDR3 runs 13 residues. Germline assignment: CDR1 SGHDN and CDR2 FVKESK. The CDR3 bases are TGTGCCAGCAGCCAACAAGTCGGCGGGGAGCTGTTTTTT. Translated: CASSQQVGGELFF.

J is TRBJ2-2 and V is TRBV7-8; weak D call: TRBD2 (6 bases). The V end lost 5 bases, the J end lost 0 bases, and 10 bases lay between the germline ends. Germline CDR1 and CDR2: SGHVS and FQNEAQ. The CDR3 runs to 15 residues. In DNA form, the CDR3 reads TGTGCCAGCAGCCGGGGACTGGCGAACACCGGGGAGCTGTTTTTT. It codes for CASSRGLANTGELFF.

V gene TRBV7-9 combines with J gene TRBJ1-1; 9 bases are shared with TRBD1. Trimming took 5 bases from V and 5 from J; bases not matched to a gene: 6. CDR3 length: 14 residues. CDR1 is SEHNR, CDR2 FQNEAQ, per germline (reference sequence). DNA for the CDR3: TGTGCCAGCAGCCTAAACAGGGGGCAGACTGAAGCTTTCTTT. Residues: CASSLNRGQTEAFF.

The CDR3 loop reads CASSPLSGQGLYEQYF. The CDR3 nucleotides read TGTGCCAGCTCACCACTATCGGGACAGGGCCTCTACGAGCAGTACTTC. V is TRBV18 and J is TRBJ2-7; 9 nucleotides agree with TRBD1. The germline CDR1 and CDR2 sequences are KGHSH and LQKENI. With V trimmed by 1 base and J by 3 bases, 7 bases remained unmatched. The CDR3 is made up of 16 amino acids.

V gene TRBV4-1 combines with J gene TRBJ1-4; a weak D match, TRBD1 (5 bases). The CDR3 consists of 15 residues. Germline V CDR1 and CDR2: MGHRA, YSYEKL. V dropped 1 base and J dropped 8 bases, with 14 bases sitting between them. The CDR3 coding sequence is TGCGCCAGCAGCCAAGTCGGGCAGGGCTACGAAAAACTGTTTTTT. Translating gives CASSQVGQGYEKLFF.

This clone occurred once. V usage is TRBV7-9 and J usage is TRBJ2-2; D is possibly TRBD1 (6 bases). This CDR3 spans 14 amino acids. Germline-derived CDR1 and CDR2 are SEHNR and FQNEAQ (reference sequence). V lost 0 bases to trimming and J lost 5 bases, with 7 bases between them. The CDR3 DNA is TGTGCCAGCAGCTTAGCTCAGGGGACCGGGGAGCTGTTTTTT. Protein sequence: CASSLAQGTGELFF.